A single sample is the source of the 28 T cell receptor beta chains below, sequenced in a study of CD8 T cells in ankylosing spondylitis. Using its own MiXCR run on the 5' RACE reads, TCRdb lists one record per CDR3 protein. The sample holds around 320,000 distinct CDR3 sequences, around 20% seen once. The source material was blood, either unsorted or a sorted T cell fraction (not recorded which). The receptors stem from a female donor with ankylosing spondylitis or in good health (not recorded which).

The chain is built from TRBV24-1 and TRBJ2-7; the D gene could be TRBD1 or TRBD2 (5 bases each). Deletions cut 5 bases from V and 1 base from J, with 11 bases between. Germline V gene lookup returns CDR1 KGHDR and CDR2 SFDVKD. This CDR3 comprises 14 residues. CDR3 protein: CATSGGAGSYEQYF. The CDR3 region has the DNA TGTGCCACCAGTGGAGGGGCTGGATCCTACGAGCAGTACTTC.

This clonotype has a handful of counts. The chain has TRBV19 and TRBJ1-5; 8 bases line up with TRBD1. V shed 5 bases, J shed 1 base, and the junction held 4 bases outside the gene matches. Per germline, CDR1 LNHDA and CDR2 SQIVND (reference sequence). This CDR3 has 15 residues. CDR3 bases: TGTGCCAGTAGTTCGTGGACAGGGAGCAATCAGCCCCAGCATTTT. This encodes CASSSWTGSNQPQHF.

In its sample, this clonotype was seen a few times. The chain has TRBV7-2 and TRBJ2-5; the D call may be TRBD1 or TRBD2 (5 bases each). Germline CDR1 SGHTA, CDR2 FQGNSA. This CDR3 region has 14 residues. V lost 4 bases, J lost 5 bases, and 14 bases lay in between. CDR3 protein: CASSYGTLPETQYF. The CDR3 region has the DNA TGTGCCAGCAGCTATGGGACGTTACCGGAGACCCAGTACTTC. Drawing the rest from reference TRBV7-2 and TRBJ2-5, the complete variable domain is GAGVSQSPSNKVTEKGKDVELRCDPISGHTALYWYRQSLGQGLEFLIYFQGNSAPDKSGLPSDRFSAERTGGSVSTLTIQRTQQEDSAVYLCASSYGTLPETQYFGPGTRLLVL.

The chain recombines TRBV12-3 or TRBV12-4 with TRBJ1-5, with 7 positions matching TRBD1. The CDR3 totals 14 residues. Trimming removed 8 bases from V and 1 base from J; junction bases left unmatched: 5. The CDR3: CASGPRGSNQPQHF. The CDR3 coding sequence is TGTGCCAGCGGACCCAGGGGGAGCAATCAGCCCCAGCATTTT.

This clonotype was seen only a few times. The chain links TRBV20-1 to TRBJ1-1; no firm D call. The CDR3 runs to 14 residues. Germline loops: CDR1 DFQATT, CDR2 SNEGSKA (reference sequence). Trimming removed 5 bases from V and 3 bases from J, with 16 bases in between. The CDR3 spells CSAAIRLLYTEAFF. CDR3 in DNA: TGCAGTGCTGCGATACGACTCCTTTACACTGAAGCTTTCTTT.

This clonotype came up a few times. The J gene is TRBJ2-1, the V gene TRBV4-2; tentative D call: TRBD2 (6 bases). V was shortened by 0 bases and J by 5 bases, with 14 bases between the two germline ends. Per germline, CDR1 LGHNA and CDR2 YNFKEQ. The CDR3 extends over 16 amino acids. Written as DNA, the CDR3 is TGTGCCAGCAGCCAAGAAGGGAGGAGTCTAGACAATGAGCAGTTCTTC. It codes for CASSQEGRSLDNEQFF.

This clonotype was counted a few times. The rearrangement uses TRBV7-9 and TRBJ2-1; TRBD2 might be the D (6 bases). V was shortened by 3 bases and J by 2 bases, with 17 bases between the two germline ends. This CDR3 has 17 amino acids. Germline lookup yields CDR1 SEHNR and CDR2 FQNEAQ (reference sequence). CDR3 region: CASSLGGGTRAYNEQFF. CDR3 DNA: TGTGCCAGCAGCTTGGGAGGAGGGACGCGAGCCTACAATGAGCAGTTCTTC. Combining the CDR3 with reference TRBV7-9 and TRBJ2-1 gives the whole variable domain DTGVSQNPRHKITKRGQNVTFRCDPISEHNRLYWYRQTLGQGPEFLTYFQNEAQLEKSRLLSDRFSAERPKGSFSTLEIQRTEQGDSAMYLCASSLGGGTRAYNEQFFGPGTRLTVL.

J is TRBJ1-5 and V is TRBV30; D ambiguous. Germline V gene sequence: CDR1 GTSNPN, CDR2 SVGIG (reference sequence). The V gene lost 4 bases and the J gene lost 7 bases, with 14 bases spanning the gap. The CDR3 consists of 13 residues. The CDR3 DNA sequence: TGTGCCTGGACCAGTCTCACGGGGCAGCCCCAGCATTTT. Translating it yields CAWTSLTGQPQHF.

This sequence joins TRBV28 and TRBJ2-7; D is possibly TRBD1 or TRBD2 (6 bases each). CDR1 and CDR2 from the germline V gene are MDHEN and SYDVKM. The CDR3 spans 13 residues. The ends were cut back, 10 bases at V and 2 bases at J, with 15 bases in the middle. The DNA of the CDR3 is TGTGCCACTCAACCGGGGGCCCCCTACGAGCAGTACTTC. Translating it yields CATQPGAPYEQYF.

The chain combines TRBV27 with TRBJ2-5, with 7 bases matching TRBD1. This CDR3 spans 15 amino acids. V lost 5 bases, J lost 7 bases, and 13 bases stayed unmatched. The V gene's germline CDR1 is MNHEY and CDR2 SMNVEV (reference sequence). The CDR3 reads CASSPKTGVRGTQYF. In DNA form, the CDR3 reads TGTGCCAGCAGTCCAAAAACAGGGGTGAGAGGGACCCAGTACTTC.

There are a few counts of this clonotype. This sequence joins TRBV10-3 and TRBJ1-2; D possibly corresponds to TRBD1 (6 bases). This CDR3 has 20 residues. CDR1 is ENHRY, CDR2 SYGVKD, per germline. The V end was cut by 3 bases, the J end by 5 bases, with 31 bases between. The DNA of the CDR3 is TGTGCCATCAGTGAAACCGCAGCGGGGGGCGCCCCCCGACGAGTATATGGCTACACCTTC. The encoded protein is CAISETAAGGAPRRVYGYTF.

The CDR3 here is CASSLGTSGTADTQYF. The CDR3 DNA sequence: TGTGCCAGCAGCCTCGGGACTAGCGGGACGGCAGATACGCAGTATTTT. The rearrangement links TRBV7-2 to TRBJ2-3; 13 bases match TRBD2. The CDR3 totals 16 residues. The junction had 6 bases not matched to a gene; V was cut back by 5 bases and J by 4 bases. Germline V lookup: CDR1 SGHTA, CDR2 FQGNSA.

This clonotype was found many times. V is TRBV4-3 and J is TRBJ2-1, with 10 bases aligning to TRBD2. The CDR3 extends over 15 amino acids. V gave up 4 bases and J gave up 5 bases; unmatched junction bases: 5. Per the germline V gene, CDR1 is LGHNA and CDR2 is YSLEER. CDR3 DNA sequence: TGCGCCAGCAGCCTCGAGCGGGAGGGGCACAATGAGCAGTTCTTC. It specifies CASSLEREGHNEQFF.

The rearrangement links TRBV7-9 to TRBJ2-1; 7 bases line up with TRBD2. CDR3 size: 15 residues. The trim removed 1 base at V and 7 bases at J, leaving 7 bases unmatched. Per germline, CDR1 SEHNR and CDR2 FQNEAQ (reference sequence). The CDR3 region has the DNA TGTGCCAGCAGCTTAGAGGGAGGGCCTGGAAATGAGCAGTTCTTC. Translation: CASSLEGGPGNEQFF. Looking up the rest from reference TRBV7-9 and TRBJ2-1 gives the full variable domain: DTGVSQNPRHKITKRGQNVTFRCDPISEHNRLYWYRQTLGQGPEFLTYFQNEAQLEKSRLLSDRFSAERPKGSFSTLEIQRTEQGDSAMYLCASSLEGGPGNEQFFGPGTRLTVL.

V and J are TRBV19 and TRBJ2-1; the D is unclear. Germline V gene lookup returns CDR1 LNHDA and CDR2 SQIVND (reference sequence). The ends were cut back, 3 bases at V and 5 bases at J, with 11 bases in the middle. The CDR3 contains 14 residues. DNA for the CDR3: TGTGCCAGTAGTATGTCAGGATGGGACAATGAGCAGTTCTTC. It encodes CASSMSGWDNEQFF.

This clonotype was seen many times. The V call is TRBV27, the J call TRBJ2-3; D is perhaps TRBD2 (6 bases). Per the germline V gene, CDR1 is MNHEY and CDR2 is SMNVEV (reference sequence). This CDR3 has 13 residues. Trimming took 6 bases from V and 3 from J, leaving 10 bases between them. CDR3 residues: CASSPTSTDTQYF. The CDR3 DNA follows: TGTGCCAGCAGCCCGACTAGTACAGATACGCAGTATTTT.

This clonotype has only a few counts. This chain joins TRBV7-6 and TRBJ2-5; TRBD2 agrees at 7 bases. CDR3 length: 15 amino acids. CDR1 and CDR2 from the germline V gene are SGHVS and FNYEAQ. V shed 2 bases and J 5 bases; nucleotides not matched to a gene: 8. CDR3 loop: CASSLSLGGSETQYF. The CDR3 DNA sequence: TGTGCCAGCAGCTTATCCCTCGGCGGGAGTGAGACCCAGTACTTC.

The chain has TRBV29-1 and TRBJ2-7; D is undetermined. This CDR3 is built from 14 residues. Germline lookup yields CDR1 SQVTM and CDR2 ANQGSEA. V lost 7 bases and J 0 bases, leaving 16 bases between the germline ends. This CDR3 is CSARHGISSYEQYF. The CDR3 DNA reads TGCAGCGCTCGACATGGGATCAGCTCCTACGAGCAGTACTTC.

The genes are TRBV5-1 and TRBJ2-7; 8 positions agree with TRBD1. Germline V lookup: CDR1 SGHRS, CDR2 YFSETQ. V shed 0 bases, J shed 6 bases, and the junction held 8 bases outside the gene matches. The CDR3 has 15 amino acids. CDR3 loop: CASSLEPGQASEQYF. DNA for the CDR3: TGCGCCAGCAGCTTGGAACCGGGACAGGCCTCCGAGCAGTACTTC.

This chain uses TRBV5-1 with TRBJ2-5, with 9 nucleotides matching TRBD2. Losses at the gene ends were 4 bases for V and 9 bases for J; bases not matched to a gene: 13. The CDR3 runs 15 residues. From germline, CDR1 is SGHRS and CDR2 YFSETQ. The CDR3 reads CASSPSGLAGMAQYF. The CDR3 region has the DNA TGCGCCAGCAGCCCTTCGGGGCTAGCGGGAATGGCCCAGTACTTC. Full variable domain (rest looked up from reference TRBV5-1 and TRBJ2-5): KAGVTQTPRYLIKTRGQQVTLSCSPISGHRSVSWYQQTPGQGLQFLFEYFSETQRNKGNFPGRFSGRQFSNSRSEMNVSTLELGDSALYLCASSPSGLAGMAQYFGPGTRLLVL.

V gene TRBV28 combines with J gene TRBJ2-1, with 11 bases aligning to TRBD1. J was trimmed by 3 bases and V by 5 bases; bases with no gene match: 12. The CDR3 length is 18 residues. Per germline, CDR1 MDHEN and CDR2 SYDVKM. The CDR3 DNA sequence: TGTGCCAGCAGTGCCGGGACAGGGGGGATATCGGTCTACAATGAGCAGTTCTTC. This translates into CASSAGTGGISVYNEQFF. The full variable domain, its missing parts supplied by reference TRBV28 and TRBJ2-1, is DVKVTQSSRYLVKRTGEKVFLECVQDMDHENMFWYRQDPGLGLRLIYFSYDVKMKEKGDIPEGYSVSREKKERFSLILESASTNQTSMYLCASSAGTGGISVYNEQFFGPGTRLTVL.

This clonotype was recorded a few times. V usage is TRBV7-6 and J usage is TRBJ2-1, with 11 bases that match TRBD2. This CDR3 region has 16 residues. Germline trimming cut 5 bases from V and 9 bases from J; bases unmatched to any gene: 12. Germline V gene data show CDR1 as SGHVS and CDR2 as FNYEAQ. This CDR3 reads CASSPRLALAGVEQFF. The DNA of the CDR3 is TGTGCCAGCAGCCCAAGACTGGCACTAGCGGGAGTTGAGCAGTTCTTC.

This CDR3 reads CASAVAVSYEQYF. The DNA of the CDR3 is TGCGCCAGCGCGGTAGCGGTTTCCTACGAGCAGTACTTC. The chain joins TRBV5-1 to TRBJ2-7; tentative D call: TRBD2 (6 bases). V lost 7 bases and J lost 1, with 12 bases in between. This CDR3 is 13 amino acids long. In germline, CDR1 is SGHRS, CDR2 YFSETQ. Using reference TRBV5-1 and TRBJ2-7 for the parts outside the CDR3, the full variable domain is KAGVTQTPRYLIKTRGQQVTLSCSPISGHRSVSWYQQTPGQGLQFLFEYFSETQRNKGNFPGRFSGRQFSNSRSEMNVSTLELGDSALYLCASAVAVSYEQYFGPGTRLTVT.

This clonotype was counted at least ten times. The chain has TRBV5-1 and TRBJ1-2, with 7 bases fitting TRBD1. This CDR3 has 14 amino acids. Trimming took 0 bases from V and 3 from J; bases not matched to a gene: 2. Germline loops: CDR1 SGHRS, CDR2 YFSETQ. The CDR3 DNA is TGCGCCAGCAGCTTGGACGGGACAGACTATGGCTACACCTTC. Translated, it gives CASSLDGTDYGYTF.

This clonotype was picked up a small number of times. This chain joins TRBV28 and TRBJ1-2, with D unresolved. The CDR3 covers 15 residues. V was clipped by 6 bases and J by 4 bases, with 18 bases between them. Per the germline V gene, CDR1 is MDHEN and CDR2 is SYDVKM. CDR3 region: CASSRSGGRSYGYTF. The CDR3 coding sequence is TGTGCCAGCAGCCGATCGGGCGGAAGATCCTATGGCTACACCTTC.

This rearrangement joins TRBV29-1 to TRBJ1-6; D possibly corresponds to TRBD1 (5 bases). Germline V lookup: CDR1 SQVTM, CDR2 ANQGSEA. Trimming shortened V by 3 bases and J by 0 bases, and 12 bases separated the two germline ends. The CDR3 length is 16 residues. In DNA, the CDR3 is TGCAGCGTTGATTGGGGGGAAAGCTCCTATAATTCACCCCTCCACTTT. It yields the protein CSVDWGESSYNSPLHF.

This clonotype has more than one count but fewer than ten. Here the CDR3 reads CASSPPNSPETQYF. The CDR3 DNA follows: TGTGCCAGCAGTCCCCCCAACTCTCCCGAGACCCAGTACTTC. The V and J genes are TRBV12-3 or TRBV12-4 and TRBJ2-5; D not certain. The CDR3 is made up of 14 amino acids. V dropped 5 bases and J dropped 5 bases, with 15 bases sitting between them.

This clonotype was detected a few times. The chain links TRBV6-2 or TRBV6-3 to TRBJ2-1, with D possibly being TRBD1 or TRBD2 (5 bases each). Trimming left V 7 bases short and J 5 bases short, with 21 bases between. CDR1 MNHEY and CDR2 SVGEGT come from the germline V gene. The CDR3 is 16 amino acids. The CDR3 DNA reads TGTGCCAGCACCACCAAGGCGGGTTGGGGACACAATGAGCAGTTCTTC. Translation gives CASTTKAGWGHNEQFF.